This TCR beta chain comes out of a study of blood T cell repertoires in COVID-19. Looking at the study overall: Whether acute or convalescent, the COVID-19 samples came from the United States, Italy and Spain. T cells, B-cell-depleted T cells, or PBMCs provided the cDNA or gDNA that served as material.

Using immunoSEQ multiplex PCR, the repertoire was profiled, and TCRdb retains in-frame clones only, with some absent. Among 270,000 or so clones listed, around 87% were seen once. This CDR3 comprises 13 residues. The V and J ends lost 4 bases and 1 base respectively, with 5 bases between them. Germline V gene data show CDR1 as SEHNR and CDR2 as FQNEAQ (reference sequence). Patients in Seattle were enrolled during active infection, then followed longitudinally. V usage is TRBV7-9 and J usage is TRBJ1-5; no clear D. The material sequenced was peripheral blood. The source is a woman aged 60-70 years with COVID-19, enrolled during active disease. CDR3 in DNA: TGTGCCAGCAGCTCCTTCAGCAATCAGCCCCAGCATTTT. Protein: CASSSFSNQPQHF.